This TCR beta chain was sequenced in a study of cytomegalovirus exposure and HLA in healthy donors. The CDR3 runs 14 residues. Germline trimming cut 2 bases from V and 8 bases from J; bases unmatched to any gene: 7. Germline V lookup: CDR1 SGHRS, CDR2 YFSETQ. A word on this clone: Its cognate antigen is unknown.

Findings of the study overall: Among the sequence variants, a highly shared cluster was likely an artifact of sequencing.

In the PCR, 60 Vbeta and 13 Jbeta primers were used. Generated by immunoSEQ multiplex PCR, the TCRdb table keeps only in-frame clones and is missing some. The table shows over 150,000 clones, with around 83% occurring only once. The sequenced material came from PBMCs. The V call is TRBV5-1, the J call TRBJ1-2; TRBD1 agrees at 9 bases. The receptor was isolated from a man aged 45-60 years in good health and CMV-seronegative. CDR3 amino acids: CASSFRTGAGGYTF. The CDR3 DNA reads as TGCGCCAGCAGCTTCAGGACAGGGGCGGGAGGCTACACCTTC.